The rows below give T cell receptor beta chains drawn from one sample of a study of Ad26.COV2.S vaccination and SARS-CoV-2 variants. Method: immunoSEQ multiplex PCR; TCRdb's copy keeps in-frame clones and lacks some. The data hold over 200,000 clones, with around 89% observed a single time. Sequencing used peripheral blood, obtained in a trial of Ad26.COV2.S vaccine versus placebo. The receptors come from a person between 18 and 59 years old who received the Ad26.COV2.S COVID-19 vaccine or a placebo. Both conserved end residues are part of each CDR3. A D gene is named only where the DNA matches it firmly. Only some rows state a clone size, as once, few, many or a class for expanded clones.

d_call,j_call,v_call,clone_size,cdr3_aa,cdr3_nt
.,TRBJ1-4,TRBV21-1,.,CASSKDGQGGSEKLFF,TGTGCCAGCAGCAAAGATGGACAGGGGGGATCGGAAAAACTGTTTTTT
.,TRBJ2-1,TRBV28,.,CASSLMYEQFF,TGTGCCAGCAGTTTAATGTATGAGCAGTTCTTC
TRBD2,TRBJ2-3,TRBV4-1,once,CASSQASGTSGGTDTQYF,TGCGCCAGCAGCCAAGCGTCCGGGACTAGCGGGGGCACAGATACGCAGTATTTT
TRBD1,TRBJ1-1,TRBV28,.,CASSTTGQGGTEAFF,TGTGCCAGCAGTACTACCGGACAGGGTGGGACTGAAGCTTTCTTT
.,TRBJ2-1,TRBV24-1,.,CATSDPPMGSSYNEQFF,TGTGCCACCAGTGATCCTCCCATGGGTAGCTCCTACAATGAGCAGTTCTTC
TRBD2,TRBJ2-7,TRBV27,.,CASSFSGLAGGLQYF,TGTGCCAGCAGTTTCTCAGGACTAGCGGGAGGGCTGCAGTACTTC
TRBD1,TRBJ2-7,TRBV5-1,few,CASSLSGGEQYF,TGCGCCAGCAGCTTGTCAGGGGGCGAGCAGTACTTC
TRBD1,TRBJ1-4,TRBV4-1,.,CASSRGQNNEKLFF,TGCGCCAGCAGCCGGGGACAGAATAATGAAAAACTGTTTTTT
.,TRBJ2-1,TRBV7-8,.,CASLRTRDNEQFF,TGTGCCAGCCTTAGGACACGGGACAATGAGCAGTTCTTC
.,TRBJ1-5,TRBV3-1/TRBV3-2,.,CASSQEAAGVEQPQHF,TGTGCCAGCAGCCAAGAGGCGGCAGGGGTGGAACAGCCCCAGCATTTT
TRBD1,TRBJ2-3,TRBV6-5,.,CASRAGQGKTDTQYF,TGTGCCAGCAGGGCGGGACAGGGGAAAACAGATACGCAGTATTTT
.,TRBJ1-1,TRBV24-1,.,CATSDTGANTEAFF,TGTGCCACCAGTGACACCGGGGCCAACACTGAAGCTTTCTTT
.,TRBJ1-2,TRBV28,.,CASSTEVGYTF,TGTGCCAGCAGTACTGAAGTAGGCTACACCTTC
.,TRBJ2-3,TRBV10-2,.,CATEGRGTSTDTQYF,TGCGCCACCGAGGGGCGCGGGACTAGCACAGATACGCAGTATTTT
.,TRBJ2-7,TRBV5-6,.,CASRGTPGPTYGEQYF,TGTGCCAGCAGGGGAACTCCGGGACCGACTTATGGTGAGCAGTACTTC
.,TRBJ1-2,TRBV18,.,CASSPGRREYGYTF,TGTGCCAGCTCACCGGGACGACGAGAATATGGCTACACCTTC
.,TRBJ2-1,TRBV7-9,.,CASSLVRGSSYNEQFF,TGTGCCAGCAGCTTAGTTAGGGGTAGCTCCTACAATGAGCAGTTCTTC
.,TRBJ2-3,TRBV27,.,CASSFSQTSTDTQYF,TGTGCCAGCAGTTTTTCCCAAACTAGCACAGATACGCAGTATTTT
.,TRBJ2-1,TRBV7-9,.,CASSLAQKLGNEQFF,TGTGCCAGCAGCTTAGCGCAGAAGTTGGGCAATGAGCAGTTCTTC
TRBD2,TRBJ2-3,TRBV11-2,.,CASSSTGTSGRGPDTQYF,TGTGCCAGCAGCTCGACCGGGACTAGCGGGAGGGGGCCAGATACGCAGTATTTT
.,TRBJ2-5,TRBV7-2,.,CASRRPGAETQYF,TGTGCCAGCCGAAGACCGGGGGCAGAGACCCAGTACTTC
TRBD2,TRBJ2-2,TRBV7-8,.,CASSPGGRLAGRWDTGELFF,TGTGCCAGCAGCCCAGGGGGGAGGCTAGCGGGACGGTGGGACACCGGGGAGCTGTTTTTT
.,TRBJ2-5,TRBV7-9,.,CASSTTGLQETQYF,TGTGCCAGCAGCACCACAGGGCTACAAGAGACCCAGTACTTC
.,TRBJ2-2,TRBV29-1,.,CSVDSGATGELFF,TGCAGCGTTGACTCGGGGGCGACCGGGGAGCTGTTTTTT
TRBD1,TRBJ1-1,TRBV5-4,once,CASSPGQKNTEAFF,TGTGCCAGCAGCCCGGGACAGAAGAACACTGAAGCTTTCTTT
TRBD1,TRBJ2-1,TRBV25-1,.,CASSEAPGTGDYNEQFF,TGTGCCAGCAGTGAGGCCCCCGGGACAGGGGACTACAATGAGCAGTTCTTC